A single sample is the source of the 20 T cell receptor beta chains below, sequenced in a study of T-cell memory formation after mild COVID-19. TCRdb ran MiXCR on the 5' RACE reads and lists one entry per CDR3 protein. The sample lists hundreds of thousands of distinct CDR3 sequences, roughly a quarter seen once, with about an eighth in the top ten. The material sequenced was PBMCs or a T cell subset sorted from them (not recorded which). The origin of the receptors is an adult woman who had mild COVID-19 (a few samples of this study predate the infection). Cell type and time point are not known.

V and J are TRBV7-6 and TRBJ2-1; 7 positions agree with TRBD1. Germline assignment: CDR1 SGHVS and CDR2 FNYEAQ. J was trimmed by 1 base and V by 0 bases; bases with no gene match: 6. The CDR3 extends over 17 amino acids. The CDR3 DNA follows: TGTGCCAGCAGCTTAGCCCGCGGACAGGCGTCCTACAATGAGCAGTTCTTC. This sequence encodes CASSLARGQASYNEQFF.

Only a few counts were recorded for this clonotype. The chain joins TRBV19 to TRBJ2-7; 10 nucleotides agree with TRBD2. The junction had 4 bases not matched to a gene; V was cut back by 5 bases and J by 0 bases. The CDR3 is 15 amino acids. CDR1 LNHDA and CDR2 SQIVND come from the germline V gene (reference sequence). CDR3 protein: CASSEAGGASYEQYF. CDR3 bases: TGTGCCAGTAGTGAAGCGGGAGGGGCCTCCTACGAGCAGTACTTC.

The chain employs TRBV29-1 and TRBJ1-2; a possible D gene is TRBD1 (6 bases). Germline CDR1 is SQVTM and CDR2 is ANQGSEA. V was shortened by 0 bases and J by 5 bases, with 13 bases between the two germline ends. The CDR3 loop spans 14 amino acids. The CDR3 reads CSVEDQTGLYGYTF. In DNA, the CDR3 is TGCAGCGTTGAAGATCAGACAGGACTGTATGGCTACACCTTC.

The rearrangement links TRBV7-9 to TRBJ2-7; 9 nucleotides match TRBD1. This CDR3 comprises 14 residues. Germline lookup yields CDR1 SEHNR and CDR2 FQNEAQ (reference sequence). V shed 6 bases, J shed 3 bases, and the junction held 6 bases outside the gene matches. CDR3 sequence: CASSPTTGGYEQYF. The DNA of the CDR3 is TGTGCCAGCAGTCCCACGACAGGGGGCTACGAGCAGTACTTC.

This clonotype has more than one count but fewer than ten. The chain is built from TRBV12-3 or TRBV12-4 and TRBJ2-2; maybe TRBD1 (6 bases). This CDR3 is built from 14 residues. V shed 6 bases and J shed 6 bases, with 14 bases lying between them. The CDR3: CASRYGQSPGELFF. CDR3 bases: TGTGCCAGCAGATACGGACAGTCGCCCGGGGAGCTGTTTTTT.

The V gene is TRBV30, the J gene TRBJ1-1; D is ambiguous. The CDR3 consists of 12 residues. Trimming pared 2 bases from V and 6 bases from J, leaving 10 bases between. Germline CDR1 and CDR2: GTSNPN and SVGIG (reference sequence). The DNA for the CDR3 is TGTGCCTGGAGTAAATCGAGGCCTGAAGCTTTCTTT. Residues: CAWSKSRPEAFF.

The rearrangement joins TRBV2 to TRBJ1-2, with D perhaps matching TRBD1 (6 bases). Germline loops: CDR1 SNHLY, CDR2 FYNNEI. Trimming cost V 1 base and J 11 bases, with 17 bases left between them. CDR3 length equals 14 residues. The CDR3 loop reads CASSEGGPTQGYTF. Written as DNA, the CDR3 is TGTGCCAGCAGTGAAGGGGGACCCACCCAGGGGTACACCTTC.

This clonotype was recorded a few times. J is TRBJ1-4 and V is TRBV4-2; TRBD1 aligns across 7 bases. Germline V gene sequence: CDR1 LGHNA, CDR2 YNFKEQ. CDR3 length equals 16 residues. V gave up 2 bases and J gave up 8 bases; unmatched junction bases: 11. The CDR3 coding sequence is TGTGCCAGCAGCCAACAGAGCAACAGGGGTAGGGAAAAACTGTTTTTT. It is translated as CASSQQSNRGREKLFF.

In this sample, this clonotype turned up a few times. The chain recombines TRBV7-2 with TRBJ2-5, with 7 bases lining up with TRBD1. V gave up 2 bases and J gave up 4 bases; unmatched junction bases: 10. The CDR3 is made up of 16 amino acids. Germline CDR1 reads SGHTA; CDR2 reads FQGNSA. The CDR3 nucleotides are TGTGCCAGCAGCTTAACTCCAGGGGGTATTGGAGAGACCCAGTACTTC. Its protein product is CASSLTPGGIGETQYF.

This clonotype came up many times. This sequence joins TRBV6-4 and TRBJ2-3, with TRBD1 as a possible D gene (6 bases). CDR1 MRHNA and CDR2 SNTAGT come from the germline V gene. V lost 6 bases and J lost 2, with 9 bases in between. The CDR3 extends over 13 amino acids. CDR3 residues: CASSRTATDTQYF. DNA for the CDR3: TGTGCCAGCAGCAGGACAGCCACAGATACGCAGTATTTT.

The V and J genes are TRBV6-5 and TRBJ2-7; 12 bases map to TRBD2. Germline CDR1 and CDR2: MNHEY and SVGAGI. Trimming removed 2 bases from V and 7 bases from J; junction bases left unmatched: 6. This CDR3 has 15 amino acids. The CDR3 DNA is TGTGCCAGCAGTTACACTCCTAGCGGGAGGGAAGAGCAGTACTTC. It specifies CASSYTPSGREEQYF.

V and J are TRBV12-3 or TRBV12-4 and TRBJ2-5; TRBD1 aligns across 7 bases. Germline trimming cut 1 base from V and 3 bases from J; bases unmatched to any gene: 8. The CDR3 covers 16 residues. The CDR3 nucleotides read TGTGCCAGCAGTTTAGTGGCAGGGGGTCCCAAAGAGACCCAGTACTTC. Protein product: CASSLVAGGPKETQYF.

The V gene is TRBV12-3 or TRBV12-4, the J gene TRBJ2-3; tentative D call: TRBD1 (5 bases). CDR3 size: 13 residues. V lost 5 bases and J 4 bases, leaving 10 bases between the germline ends. The CDR3 reads CASSAVGADTQYF. CDR3 bases: TGTGCCAGCAGTGCCGTAGGGGCAGATACGCAGTATTTT.

This clonotype appeared a few times. The V call is TRBV6-5, the J call TRBJ2-3; D gene unclear. The CDR3 covers 16 residues. Germline CDR1 reads MNHEY; CDR2 reads SVGAGI. V was shortened by 0 bases and J by 2 bases, with 12 bases between the two germline ends. The CDR3 sequence: CASSYSRLDHTDTQYF. The DNA of the CDR3 is TGTGCCAGCAGTTACTCCCGACTGGATCACACAGATACGCAGTATTTT.

This clonotype was detected a few times. This chain links TRBV7-8 with TRBJ2-3; D is ambiguous. V shed 3 bases and J shed 5 bases, with 12 bases lying between them. The CDR3 length is 14 residues. Germline loops: CDR1 SGHVS, CDR2 FQNEAQ. CDR3 in amino acids: CASSFAPVVDTQYF. In nucleotides, the CDR3 is TGTGCCAGCAGCTTTGCCCCGGTTGTAGATACGCAGTATTTT.

This clonotype was detected only a few times. V gene TRBV7-8 combines with J gene TRBJ2-7; D ambiguous. Per germline, CDR1 SGHVS and CDR2 FQNEAQ. Trimming removed 2 bases at V and 2 bases at J, with 10 bases between. This CDR3 region has 14 residues. Here the CDR3 DNA reads TGTGCCAGCAGCTTATCCAGACCTACCTACGAGCAGTACTTC. This sequence encodes CASSLSRPTYEQYF.

The chain couples TRBV5-1 to TRBJ2-7, with TRBD1 matching over 7 bases. The ends lost 1 base at V and 4 bases at J; junction bases unmatched: 5. Per germline, CDR1 SGHRS and CDR2 YFSETQ. The CDR3 sequence is 14 residues long. The CDR3 DNA sequence: TGCGCCAGCAGCTTGACAGGGGATGTGTACGAGCAGTACTTC. Its protein is CASSLTGDVYEQYF.

The table lists this clonotype with a few counts. The V and J genes are TRBV7-9 and TRBJ2-7; 7 positions match TRBD2. Germline CDR1 SEHNR, CDR2 FQNEAQ (reference sequence). The CDR3 is made up of 12 amino acids. Trimming took 11 bases from V and 2 from J; bases not matched to a gene: 6. This CDR3 is CAGGGTPYEQYF. Written as DNA, the CDR3 is TGTGCCGGGGGAGGGACCCCCTACGAGCAGTACTTC.

V usage is TRBV7-9 and J usage is TRBJ1-4, with D uncertain. V shed 5 bases and J shed 7 bases, with 14 bases lying between them. Germline V gene data show CDR1 as SEHNR and CDR2 as FQNEAQ (reference sequence). The CDR3 is made up of 14 amino acids. The chain's CDR3 is CASSQSGIGEKLFF. The CDR3, as DNA: TGTGCCAGCAGCCAATCAGGTATTGGTGAAAAACTGTTTTTT.

In its sample, this clonotype was seen a few times. The chain employs TRBV7-9 and TRBJ2-1; TRBD1 or TRBD2 may be the D gene (6 bases each). The CDR3 spans 15 residues. Germline CDR1 reads SEHNR; CDR2 reads FQNEAQ (reference sequence). Trimming left V 5 bases short and J 4 bases short, with 15 bases between. The CDR3 coding sequence is TGTGCCAGCAGCACGGGGGCCGCGAGTTACAATGAGCAGTTCTTC. Amino acid sequence: CASSTGAASYNEQFF.